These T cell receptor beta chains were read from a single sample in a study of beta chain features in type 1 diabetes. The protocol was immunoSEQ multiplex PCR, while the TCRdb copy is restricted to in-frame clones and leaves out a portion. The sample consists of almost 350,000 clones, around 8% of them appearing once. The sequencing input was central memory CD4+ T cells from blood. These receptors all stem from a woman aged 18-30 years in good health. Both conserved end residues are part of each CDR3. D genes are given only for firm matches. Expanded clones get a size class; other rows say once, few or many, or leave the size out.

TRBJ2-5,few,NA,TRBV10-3,TGTGCCACCAAAGGAGATGGGGAGACCCAGTACTTC,CATKGDGETQYF
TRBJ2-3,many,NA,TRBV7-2,TGTGCCAGCAGCTTGTCCAGGAATACGCAGTATTTT,CASSLSRNTQYF
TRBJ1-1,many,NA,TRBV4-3,TGCGCCAGCAGCCAATCATACAGAGACACTGAAGCTTTCTTT,CASSQSYRDTEAFF
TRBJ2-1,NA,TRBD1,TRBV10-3,TGTGCCACTCGCCCGACAGGGACCAACAATGAGCAGTTCTTC,CATRPTGTNNEQFF
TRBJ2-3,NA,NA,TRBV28,TGTGCCATCAAAGGTAGCACAGATACGCAGTATTTT,CAIKGSTDTQYF
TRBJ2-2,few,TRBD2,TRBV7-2,TGTGCCAGCAGCCGAGCGGGACTAGCGGGGAACACCGGGGAGCTGTTTTTT,CASSRAGLAGNTGELFF
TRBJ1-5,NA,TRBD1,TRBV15,TGTGCCACCAGCAAGACAGGGTCATGGAATCAGCCCCAGCATTTT,CATSKTGSWNQPQHF
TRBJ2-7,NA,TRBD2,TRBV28,TGTGCCAGCAGTCCAATCCGCCGACTAGCGGGAGGTTCGAAGGTCGAGCAGTACTTC,CASSPIRRLAGGSKVEQYF
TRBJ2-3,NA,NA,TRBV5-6,TGTGCCAGCAGCTGGGGTGGCCTAGGCACAGATACGCAGTATTTT,CASSWGGLGTDTQYF
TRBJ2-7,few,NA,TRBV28,TGTGCCAGCAGTTTCCCGAGGACAGATACTGCCTCCTACGAGCAGTACTTC,CASSFPRTDTASYEQYF
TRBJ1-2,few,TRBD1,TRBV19,TGTGCCAGTAGTCCGACAGGGGAAGGCTATGGCTACACCTTC,CASSPTGEGYGYTF
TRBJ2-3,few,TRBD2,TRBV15,TGTGCCACCAGCAGAAGGTTAGCGGGAGTAGATACGCAGTATTTT,CATSRRLAGVDTQYF
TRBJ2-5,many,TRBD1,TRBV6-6,TGTGCCAGCGGAAGATCAGGGGGCCAAGAGACCCAGTACTTC,CASGRSGGQETQYF
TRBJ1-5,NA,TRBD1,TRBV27,TGTGCCAGCAGCCTACAGGGGACGGGCAATCAGCCCCAGCATTTT,CASSLQGTGNQPQHF
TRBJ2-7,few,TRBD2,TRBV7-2,TGTGCCAGCAGCTTAGGCGGTAGCGGGAGGGCCGGGTTCGAGCAGTACTTC,CASSLGGSGRAGFEQYF
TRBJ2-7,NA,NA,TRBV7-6,TGTGCCAGCAGCTTAGCGTCCCCCTTTCTCGGGGAACGAATTACCTACGAGCAGTACTTC,CASSLASPFLGERITYEQYF
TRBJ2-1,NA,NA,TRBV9,TGTGCCAGCAGCCCTCGGGACCGATCCTACAATGAGCAGTTCTTC,CASSPRDRSYNEQFF
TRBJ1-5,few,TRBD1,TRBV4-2,TGTGCCAGCAGCCAAGCGGACAGGGAAGACCAGCCCCAGCATTTT,CASSQADREDQPQHF
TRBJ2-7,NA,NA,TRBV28,TGTGCCAGCAGTTTTGTCCCTGGTGTGGACTACTCCTACGAGCAGTACTTC,CASSFVPGVDYSYEQYF
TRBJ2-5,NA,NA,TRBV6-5,TGTGCCAGCAGCCGATATAAGGGTCGCCCGGAGACCCAGTACTTC,CASSRYKGRPETQYF
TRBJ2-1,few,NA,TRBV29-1,TGCAGCGTAGAGCATGGCTACAATGAGCAGTTCTTC,CSVEHGYNEQFF
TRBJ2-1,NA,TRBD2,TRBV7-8,TGTGCCAGCAGCTTAGGCGGGAGGTACTACAATGAGCAGTTCTTC,CASSLGGRYYNEQFF
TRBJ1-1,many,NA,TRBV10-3,TGTGCCATCAGGACATCACGAGGAGAAAACACTGAAGCTTTCTTT,CAIRTSRGENTEAFF
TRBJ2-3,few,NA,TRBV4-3,TGCGCCAGCAGCCAACAGTACGGGAGCGCTGGGTCGGCGCAGTATTTT,CASSQQYGSAGSAQYF
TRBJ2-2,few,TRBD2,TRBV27,TGTGCCAGCAGGCGCGGACTAGCGAGGGCGACCGGGGAGCTGTTTTTT,CASRRGLARATGELFF
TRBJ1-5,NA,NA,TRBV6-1,TGTGCCAGCAGTGATGGGGGGCAGCCCCAGCATTTT,CASSDGGQPQHF
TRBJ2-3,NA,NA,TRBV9,TGTGCCAGCAGCGAGACTAGTTACCCAGATACGCAGTATTTT,CASSETSYPDTQYF
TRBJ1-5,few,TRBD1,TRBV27,TGTGCCAGCAGTCACGACAGGGTCGGCCAGCCCCAGCATTTT,CASSHDRVGQPQHF
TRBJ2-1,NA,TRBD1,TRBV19,TGTGCCAGCCGGGGCCGGGACAGGGTATACAATGAGCAGTTCTTC,CASRGRDRVYNEQFF
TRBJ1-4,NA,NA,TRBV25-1,TGTGCCAGCAGAACACAGGGTTCTAGTGGTAATGAAAAACTGTTTTTT,CASRTQGSSGNEKLFF
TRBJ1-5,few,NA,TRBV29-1,TGCAGCGTTGGGCAGGGAAGCAATCAGCCCCAGCATTTT,CSVGQGSNQPQHF
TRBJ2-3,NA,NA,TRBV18,TGTGCCAGCTCACCACCAATCGGGGGTACAGATACGCAGTATTTT,CASSPPIGGTDTQYF
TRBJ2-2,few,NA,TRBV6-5,TGTGCCAGCAGTTACTTGGGACTTTCAACAGGGGGGGAGCTGTTTTTT,CASSYLGLSTGGELFF
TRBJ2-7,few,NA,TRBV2,TGTGCCAGCAGTGAGCAGGGGAGCTACGAGCAGTACTTC,CASSEQGSYEQYF
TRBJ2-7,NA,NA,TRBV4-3,TGCGCCAGCAGCCAAGATCGGGGCACGGTTAGATACGAGCAGTACTTC,CASSQDRGTVRYEQYF
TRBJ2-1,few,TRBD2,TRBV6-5,TGTGCCAGCAGGACTAGCGGGAGTACTGAGCAGTTCTTC,CASRTSGSTEQFF
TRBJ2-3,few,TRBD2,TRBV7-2,TGTGCCAGCAGCTTCGACGGGAGGGCCACAGATACGCAGTATTTT,CASSFDGRATDTQYF
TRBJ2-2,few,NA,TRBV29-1,TGCAGCGTTAGGGCAGGGATAGCCGGGGAGCTGTTTTTT,CSVRAGIAGELFF
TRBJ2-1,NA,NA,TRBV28,TGTGCCAGCACCGTTCCCACTTTCAATGAGCAGTTCTTC,CASTVPTFNEQFF
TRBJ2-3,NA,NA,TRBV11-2,TGTGCCAGCAGCTTATTTGTGGGAGAAAGGGATACGCAGTATTTT,CASSLFVGERDTQYF
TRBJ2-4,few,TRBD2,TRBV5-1,TGCGCCAGCAGCTTCCTAGCGGGAGGGCAGGCCAAAAACATTCAGTACTTC,CASSFLAGGQAKNIQYF
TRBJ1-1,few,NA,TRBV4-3,TGCGCCAGCAGCCAAGGGGGGTTGGGGACTGAAGCTTTCTTT,CASSQGGLGTEAFF
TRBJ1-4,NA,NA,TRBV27,TGTGCCAGCAGTCGACGGACAGTTCCGGCAACTAATGAAAAACTGTTTTTT,CASSRRTVPATNEKLFF
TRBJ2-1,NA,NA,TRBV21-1,TGTGCCAGCAGCAGGGGACTAGCGGGAGGGGACTCCTACAATGAGCAGTTCTTC,CASSRGLAGGDSYNEQFF
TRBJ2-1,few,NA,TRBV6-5,TGTGCCAGCAGTTACTCGATGGTCAATGAGCAGTTCTTC,CASSYSMVNEQFF
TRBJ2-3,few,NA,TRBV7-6,TGTGCCAGCAGCCTCCACACAGATACGCAGTATTTT,CASSLHTDTQYF
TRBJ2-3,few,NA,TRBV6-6,TGTGCCAGCAGTTACTCGGCAGGGGTGGATACGCAGTATTTT,CASSYSAGVDTQYF